Listed below are T cell receptor beta chains from one sample, sequenced in a study of PD-1 blockade in classical Hodgkin lymphoma. The protocol was immunoSEQ multiplex PCR, while the TCRdb copy is restricted to in-frame clones and leaves out a portion. The repertoire holds 45,000 to 60,000 clones, with roughly three quarters as singletons. Sequenced material: peripheral blood mononuclear cells (PBMCs), taken before the fourth cycle of nivolumab. Receptors originate from a human donor with classical Hodgkin lymphoma. Each CDR3 is given with its conserved first and last residue. D genes are given only for firm matches. Some rows mark clone size as missing; the rest say once, few, many or name a class of expanded clone.

J gene: TRBJ2-7
D gene: TRBD2
V gene: TRBV5-1
clone size: .
CDR3 DNA: TGCGCCAGCAGCTTGGCGGGAGGGAATTACGAGCAGTACTTC
CDR3 protein: CASSLAGGNYEQYF

J gene: TRBJ1-1
D gene: .
V gene: TRBV9
clone size: .
CDR3 DNA: TGTGCCAGCAGCGTAGCTTCAGGGAACACTGAAGCTTTCTTT
CDR3 protein: CASSVASGNTEAFF

J gene: TRBJ2-3
D gene: TRBD1
V gene: TRBV27
clone size: .
CDR3 DNA: TGTGCCAGCAGTCCCCGGGACAGGGGTTCCCTCGCAGATACGCAGTATTTT
CDR3 protein: CASSPRDRGSLADTQYF

J gene: TRBJ2-2
D gene: TRBD1
V gene: TRBV19
clone size: .
CDR3 DNA: TGTGCCAGTAGTAAAAACAGGGGCGGGACCGGGGAGCTGTTTTTT
CDR3 protein: CASSKNRGGTGELFF

J gene: TRBJ1-5
D gene: .
V gene: TRBV7-9
clone size: .
CDR3 DNA: TGTGCCAGCAGCCAAGAGGGGGTCCAGCCCCAGCATTTT
CDR3 protein: CASSQEGVQPQHF

J gene: TRBJ1-5
D gene: TRBD1
V gene: TRBV6-1
clone size: .
CDR3 DNA: TGTGCCAGCAGTGAATTCCTAGGGGGCATCTCCAATCAGCCCCAGCATTTT
CDR3 protein: CASSEFLGGISNQPQHF

J gene: TRBJ2-1
D gene: TRBD2
V gene: TRBV5-1
clone size: .
CDR3 DNA: TGCGCCAGCAGTCGTTCCGGGACTAGCGGGAGGGGGGACAATGAGCAGTTCTTC
CDR3 protein: CASSRSGTSGRGDNEQFF

J gene: TRBJ2-2
D gene: .
V gene: TRBV4-1
clone size: .
CDR3 DNA: TGCGCCAGCAGCCAAATCGGGGGCGCGAACACCGGGGAGCTGTTTTTT
CDR3 protein: CASSQIGGANTGELFF

J gene: TRBJ2-7
D gene: .
V gene: TRBV2
clone size: .
CDR3 DNA: TGTGCCAGCAGGGGGGCGGGAGCGGGCTACGAGCAGTACTTC
CDR3 protein: CASRGAGAGYEQYF

J gene: TRBJ2-2
D gene: TRBD1
V gene: TRBV6-4
clone size: .
CDR3 DNA: TGTGCCAGCGCCGACAGGGCAGATACCGGGGAGCTGTTTTTT
CDR3 protein: CASADRADTGELFF

J gene: TRBJ2-2
D gene: .
V gene: TRBV7-9
clone size: .
CDR3 DNA: TGTGCCAGCAGCTTAGTGGTGAACACCGGGGAGCTGTTTTTT
CDR3 protein: CASSLVVNTGELFF

J gene: TRBJ2-3
D gene: TRBD1
V gene: TRBV30
clone size: once
CDR3 DNA: TGTGCCTGGAGGCGGGACAGGGGTATCGCCGGCACGCAGTATTTT
CDR3 protein: CAWRRDRGIAGTQYF

J gene: TRBJ2-7
D gene: TRBD2
V gene: TRBV5-6
clone size: once
CDR3 DNA: TGTGCCAGCAGCTCGTGGACTAGCGGGCTAACCTACGAGCAGTACTTC
CDR3 protein: CASSSWTSGLTYEQYF

J gene: TRBJ2-1
D gene: TRBD2
V gene: TRBV27
clone size: .
CDR3 DNA: TGTGCCAGCAGTTTGCAAGCGGGGGTCTACAATGAGCAGTTCTTC
CDR3 protein: CASSLQAGVYNEQFF

J gene: TRBJ1-2
D gene: .
V gene: TRBV19
clone size: .
CDR3 DNA: TGTGCCACCAACCCCCTCCCAGGGAACAATGGCTACACCTTC
CDR3 protein: CATNPLPGNNGYTF

J gene: TRBJ1-1
D gene: .
V gene: TRBV11-3
clone size: .
CDR3 DNA: TGTGCCAGCAGCTCTGGACGGGGGAACACTGAAGCTTTCTTT
CDR3 protein: CASSSGRGNTEAFF

J gene: TRBJ1-1
D gene: .
V gene: TRBV11-2
clone size: .
CDR3 DNA: TGTGCCAGCAGCATAGATACAGGACTTGTTGAAGCTTTCTTT
CDR3 protein: CASSIDTGLVEAFF

J gene: TRBJ2-1
D gene: TRBD2
V gene: TRBV7-9
clone size: .
CDR3 DNA: TGTGCCAGCAGCTTGAGTCTAGCGGGAAATTCTTACAATGAGCAGTTCTTC
CDR3 protein: CASSLSLAGNSYNEQFF

J gene: TRBJ2-5
D gene: .
V gene: TRBV5-4
clone size: .
CDR3 DNA: TGTGCCAGCAGCTTGGGCGGGGTCCAAGAGACCCAGTACTTC
CDR3 protein: CASSLGGVQETQYF

J gene: TRBJ1-6
D gene: .
V gene: TRBV29-1
clone size: .
CDR3 DNA: TGCAGCGTTGGTGTCGCTGATAATTCACCCCTCCACTTT
CDR3 protein: CSVGVADNSPLHF

J gene: TRBJ1-1
D gene: TRBD1
V gene: TRBV4-2
clone size: .
CDR3 DNA: TGTGCCAGCAGCTTAGAGGGACAGGGTAGTGAAGCTTTCTTT
CDR3 protein: CASSLEGQGSEAFF

J gene: TRBJ2-5
D gene: TRBD2
V gene: TRBV4-2
clone size: .
CDR3 DNA: TGTGCCAGCAGCCAAGGGGAGGTTCGAGCTAGCGGGTACCAAGAGACCCAGTACTTC
CDR3 protein: CASSQGEVRASGYQETQYF

J gene: TRBJ2-1
D gene: .
V gene: TRBV29-1
clone size: .
CDR3 DNA: TGCAGCGTTGAGTTAGGGCAGGGGTTCTTAAATGAGCAGTTCTTC
CDR3 protein: CSVELGQGFLNEQFF

J gene: TRBJ2-1
D gene: TRBD2
V gene: TRBV5-1
clone size: once
CDR3 DNA: TGCGCCAGCAGCTTGGAGGGACTAGTCTATGAGCAGTTCTTC
CDR3 protein: CASSLEGLVYEQFF

J gene: TRBJ2-1
D gene: TRBD1
V gene: TRBV9
clone size: .
CDR3 DNA: TGTGCCAGCAGCGTTGGGGGACAGAACCACAATGAGCAGTTCTTC
CDR3 protein: CASSVGGQNHNEQFF

J gene: TRBJ1-2
D gene: .
V gene: TRBV28
clone size: .
CDR3 DNA: TGTGCCAGCAGTTACGACAACTATGGCTACACCTTC
CDR3 protein: CASSYDNYGYTF

J gene: TRBJ1-1
D gene: TRBD1
V gene: TRBV7-9
clone size: few
CDR3 DNA: TGTGCCAGCAGACCAAAACAGGGGATGGCCACTGAAGCTTTCTTT
CDR3 protein: CASRPKQGMATEAFF

J gene: TRBJ2-2
D gene: TRBD1
V gene: TRBV10-3
clone size: .
CDR3 DNA: TGTGCCATCAGGGACAGGGGGACCCTGAACACCGGGGAGCTGTTTTTT
CDR3 protein: CAIRDRGTLNTGELFF

J gene: TRBJ2-2
D gene: .
V gene: TRBV5-6
clone size: .
CDR3 DNA: TGTGCCAGCAGCTTTAATCACAGGGTACAATACACCGGGGAGCTGTTTTTT
CDR3 protein: CASSFNHRVQYTGELFF

J gene: TRBJ1-2
D gene: .
V gene: TRBV5-5
clone size: .
CDR3 DNA: TGTGCCAGCAGCTCGCAACTCCAGGGAGGCTATGGCTACACCTTC
CDR3 protein: CASSSQLQGGYGYTF

J gene: TRBJ1-2
D gene: .
V gene: TRBV19
clone size: .
CDR3 DNA: TGTGCCAGTAGTATACGTCCTGTAGACTATGGCTACACCTTC
CDR3 protein: CASSIRPVDYGYTF

J gene: TRBJ1-5
D gene: .
V gene: TRBV4-1
clone size: .
CDR3 DNA: TGCGCCAGCAGCCCGGGTCCAGAATATCAGCCCCAGCATTTT
CDR3 protein: CASSPGPEYQPQHF

J gene: TRBJ2-1
D gene: .
V gene: TRBV4-1
clone size: once
CDR3 DNA: TGCGCCAGCAGCCAAGAGGGGGGGGGCGTCTCCTACAATGAGCAGTTCTTC
CDR3 protein: CASSQEGGGVSYNEQFF

J gene: TRBJ2-7
D gene: .
V gene: TRBV7-6
clone size: .
CDR3 DNA: TGTGCCAGCAGCTTAGGGACAGCGACATACGAGCAGTACTTC
CDR3 protein: CASSLGTATYEQYF

J gene: TRBJ2-7
D gene: .
V gene: TRBV27
clone size: .
CDR3 DNA: TGTGCCAGCAGTCCGATGGGCAGGGTGGACGACTTC
CDR3 protein: CASSPMGRVDDF

J gene: TRBJ1-1
D gene: TRBD1
V gene: TRBV30
clone size: .
CDR3 DNA: TGTGCCTGGAGTGGCCAGGGGGCCGGTGAAGCTTTCTTT
CDR3 protein: CAWSGQGAGEAFF

J gene: TRBJ2-3
D gene: .
V gene: TRBV11-2
clone size: .
CDR3 DNA: TGTGCCAGCAGCTACGACAGGATTACGCAGTATTTT
CDR3 protein: CASSYDRITQYF

J gene: TRBJ1-2
D gene: .
V gene: TRBV5-1
clone size: .
CDR3 DNA: TGCGCCAGCAGCCCATCGGACGGAAATAGGGTCTACACCTTC
CDR3 protein: CASSPSDGNRVYTF

J gene: TRBJ2-7
D gene: .
V gene: TRBV11-3
clone size: .
CDR3 DNA: TGTGCCAGCAGCTTAACAGGGACTTCCTACGAGCAGTACTTC
CDR3 protein: CASSLTGTSYEQYF

J gene: TRBJ1-5
D gene: TRBD1
V gene: TRBV28
clone size: .
CDR3 DNA: TGTGCCAGCAGGGACAGGGGCGCTCAGCCCCAGCATTTT
CDR3 protein: CASRDRGAQPQHF